Here is one T cell receptor (beta chain) with its context. The sample belongs to a study of Graves' ophthalmopathy and Graves' hyperthyroidism. After removal of 3 bases from V and 1 base from J, the junction contained 7 bases not matched to a gene. The CDR3 spans 15 residues. The V gene's germline CDR1 is SQVTM and CDR2 ANQGSEA. Amplifying from RNA transcripts, the study obtained TCR beta CDR3 regions. Scientists carried out first-round RT-PCR using HTBI primers and then a second-round multiplex PCR. Each CDR3 protein is one row after TCRdb ran MiXCR on the multiplex PCR reads. The table shows some 1.1 million distinct CDR3 sequences, with about two fifths occurring only once.

This TCR was recovered from an adult man with Graves' hyperthyroidism. V usage is TRBV29-1 and J usage is TRBJ1-1, with 8 bases aligning to TRBD1. Sequencing input: peripheral blood or thyroid tissue (not recorded which). DNA of the CDR3: TGCAGCGTTGAGATTGGACAGGGAGGGAACACTGAAGCTTTCTTT. It translates to CSVEIGQGGNTEAFF.